Sequencing of this TCR beta chain was carried out in a study of memory CD4+ T cells and cytomegalovirus serostatus (dated by TCRdb to between 2017 and 2020). Some background on the complete study: The cohort comprised 33 healthy Belgian adults, 9 CMV seropositive and some 25 CMV seronegative. To replicate a published TCR-based CMV serostatus classifier, the study sequenced CD4+ memory TCRbeta repertoires from a Belgian cohort whose cytomegalovirus serostatus was known. Findings and caveats that apply to the study as a whole: Only CD4+CD45RO+ memory cells were sequenced, unlike the original study, which covered naive and memory CD4+ and CD8+ populations. Among the 160 or so previously reported CMV-associated TCRbeta sequences, about 71 showed up in the CD4+ memory repertoires, with each one found in between one and five individuals. On the Belgian cohort, the classifier built on the original framework reached a median bootstrapped AUC of about 0.96, with a 95% CI of 0.76-1.00. The results were interpreted as suggesting that the CMV-associated TCR signature is mostly present in the CD4+ memory repertoire. For CMV serostatus prediction, a median bootstrapped AUC of about 0.96 was reached with the original framework, and a median bootstrapped AUC of approximately 0.89 was reached with a US-trained random forest.

Note on this clone: Its antigen has not been determined. There are no base qualities to consult, and no much larger clone falls within one base.

A FACSAria II was used to sort memory CD4+ T cells, defined as single viable CD3+CD4+CD8-CD45RO+ cells. CMV serostatus was assessed using a Roche Elecsys assay, by which serum IgG against CMV pp150, pp28, p38 and p52 was detected. After the samples were thawed, total CD4+ T cells were enriched through positive selection using CD4 magnetic microbeads. The samples came from a different study that was designed specifically to examine the CD4+ T cell memory repertoire. Peripheral blood mononuclear cells were isolated and cryopreserved according to standard operating procedures, and serum was kept at -80 degrees C. The staining relied on CD3-PerCP (BW264/56), CD4-APC (RPA-T4), CD45RO-PE (UCHT1) and CD8-Pacific Orange (3B5) antibodies, and Sytox blue was used to exclude non-viable cells. V lost 3 bases and J lost 0 bases; the stretch between them is 9 bases long. CDR1 MDHEN and CDR2 SYDVKM were looked up in the germline V gene. Including cysteine and phenylalanine, the CDR3 has 15 amino acids. Only CDR3 DNA remains: 45 bases, in frame from the first base.

The Quick-DNA Microprep Kit was used to extract genomic DNA from the sorted cells. TCRbeta DNA was amplified with the immunoSEQ hsTCRbeta kit following the manufacturer's protocol. An Illumina MiSeq instrument was used to sequence the TCRbeta libraries. The paper's processing steps were these. Once out-of-frame sequences had been removed, some 2 million distinct TCRbeta sequences were left, which works out to an average of around 73,000 per individual. Each individual was scored by the count of fewer than 200 previously reported CMV-associated TCRbeta sequences and the total productive distinct TCRbeta count. A beta-binomial model was reimplemented in Python, and scikit-learn random forests with default parameters were trained on data from the US cohort. Classifier performance on the Belgian cohort was reported as the median AUC with percentile confidence intervals calculated over 10,000 bootstrap iterations. TCRdb obtained this table from immuneACCESS and retained in-frame rearrangements with V and J assigned. These tables miss some clones; where compared with another copy, unresolved V genes account for less than half of the shortfall, and the remainder is unexplained. V and J calls plus clone size are reproduced from that table; the DNA served to infer D and trimming. The sample records about 56,000 clones, 82% of which are singletons. The top ten clonotypes cover approximately 0.44% of the sample.

The sample comprised memory CD4+ T cells from blood. The receptor comes from an adult in good health and CMV-seronegative. The chain couples TRBV28 to TRBJ1-3; possibly the D gene is TRBD1, per 6 matching bases. The CDR3 in this case is CASSFQGTSGNTIYF. In nucleotides, the sequence is TGTGCCAGCAGTTTTCAGGGGACCTCTGGAAACACCATATATTTT.